One sample yielded the 25 T cell receptor beta chains listed below, sequenced in a study of cytomegalovirus exposure and HLA in healthy donors. PCR amplification relied on 60 Vbeta primers (plus 13 Jbeta primers). Produced via immunoSEQ multiplex PCR; TCRdb's table is partial and in-frame only. The sample lists 95,000 to 150,000 clones; around 79% were seen once. Sequencing used PBMCs. The origin of the receptors is a woman aged 30 to 39 in good health and CMV-seropositive.

The CDR3 region is CASSGGPGDEQFF. DNA for the CDR3: TGTGCCAGCAGCGGGGGCCCAGGGGATGAGCAGTTCTTC. The gene calls are TRBV5-6 and TRBJ2-1; D possibly corresponds to TRBD1 (6 bases). Between the trimmed V and J ends, which lost 4 bases and 8 bases, there was a span of 13 bases. CDR1 SGHDT and CDR2 YYEEEE come from the germline V gene. The CDR3 spans 13 residues.

The rearrangement links TRBV13 to TRBJ2-7; 9 bases match TRBD1. In germline, CDR1 is PRHDT, CDR2 FYEKMQ (reference sequence). This CDR3 has 15 residues. Unmatched junction bases numbered 7, after V lost 4 bases and J lost 3 bases. The CDR3 is CASSSRPTGGYEQYF. CDR3 coding DNA: TGTGCCAGCAGCTCCCGGCCGACAGGGGGCTACGAGCAGTACTTC.

The chain carries TRBV14 and TRBJ1-4; D unclear. Per germline, CDR1 SGHDN and CDR2 FVKESK. The CDR3 consists of 13 residues. Trimming stripped 0 bases from V and 10 bases from J, with 9 bases between. The CDR3 region is CASSQDREGKLFF. Written as DNA, the CDR3 is TGTGCCAGCAGCCAAGACCGGGAGGGAAAACTGTTTTTT.

CDR3 sequence reads: CASSSTYTGGELFF. CDR3 DNA sequence: TGTGCCAGCAGCTCGACATACACCGGTGGGGAGCTGTTTTTT. V usage is TRBV7-3 and J usage is TRBJ2-2; D uncertain. The CDR3 runs 14 residues. Germline V gene sequence: CDR1 SGHTA, CDR2 FQGTGA. V lost 4 bases and J 8 bases, leaving 14 bases between the germline ends.

This sequence joins TRBV7-2 and TRBJ2-7; tentatively, D is TRBD1 (6 bases). The germline V and J ends were trimmed by 2 bases and 6 bases, with 11 bases remaining between them. CDR1 is SGHTA, CDR2 FQGNSA, per germline. The CDR3 has 13 amino acids. The CDR3 loop is CASSLRAGVEQYF. The CDR3 DNA reads TGTGCCAGCAGCTTAAGGGCAGGGGTCGAGCAGTACTTC.

The V call is TRBV11-2, the J call TRBJ2-7, with D perhaps matching TRBD2 (6 bases). CDR1 is SGHAT and CDR2 is FQNNGV in the germline V gene. This CDR3 contains 15 residues. Trimming stripped 1 base from V and 3 bases from J, with 13 bases between. As DNA, the CDR3 is TGTGCCAGCAGCTTAGGTCAGGGAGGATACTACGAGCAGTACTTC. It translates to CASSLGQGGYYEQYF.

This chain links TRBV6-1 with TRBJ2-5; TRBD2 aligns across 9 bases. Germline CDR1 is MNHNS and CDR2 is SASEGT. The CDR3 extends over 14 amino acids. J was trimmed by 4 bases and V by 8 bases; bases with no gene match: 8. CDR3 amino acids: CASRTAGGLETQYF. The CDR3 DNA reads TGTGCCAGCCGGACGGCGGGGGGGCTAGAGACCCAGTACTTC.

The chain joins TRBV4-2 to TRBJ1-1; no clear D gene. The CDR3 runs to 15 residues. CDR1 and CDR2 (germline): LGHNA, YNFKEQ. V was trimmed by 1 base and J by 4 bases, leaving 13 bases between them. Here the CDR3 reads CASSQVGTRGTEAFF. CDR3 bases: TGTGCCAGCAGCCAAGTAGGAACCAGAGGCACTGAAGCTTTCTTT.

The V and J genes are TRBV5-1 and TRBJ2-6; 7 nucleotides align to TRBD1. The germline gives CDR1 SGHRS, CDR2 YFSETQ. The ends lost 2 bases at V and 0 bases at J; junction bases unmatched: 8. The CDR3 has 18 amino acids. The CDR3 coding sequence is TGCGCCAGCAGCTTCACAGGGGCCTCCGACTCTGGGGCCAACGTCCTGACTTTC. Its protein product is CASSFTGASDSGANVLTF.

V usage is TRBV27 and J usage is TRBJ2-1, with 9 nucleotides matching TRBD1. Germline CDR1 MNHEY, CDR2 SMNVEV (reference sequence). The ends lost 7 bases at V and 3 bases at J; junction bases unmatched: 4. CDR3 length: 14 residues. The DNA for the CDR3 is TGTGCCAGCAAGGGGGACAGGGACTACAATGAGCAGTTCTTC. Translation gives CASKGDRDYNEQFF.

The chain joins TRBV30 to TRBJ2-5; 9 nucleotides align to TRBD1. CDR1 GTSNPN and CDR2 SVGIG come from the germline V gene (reference sequence). The CDR3 totals 14 residues. The ends lost 4 bases at V and 2 bases at J; junction bases unmatched: 5. Here the CDR3 reads CAWTTGGLQETQYF. Here the CDR3 DNA reads TGTGCCTGGACAACAGGGGGCTTACAAGAGACCCAGTACTTC.

The chain employs TRBV5-1 and TRBJ2-6; weak D call: TRBD1 (5 bases). Per germline, CDR1 SGHRS and CDR2 YFSETQ. Trimming removed 1 base at V and 0 bases at J, with 11 bases between. CDR3 length: 17 residues. CDR3 loop: CASSLWPGRSGANVLTF. For the CDR3, the DNA is TGCGCCAGCAGCTTGTGGCCAGGGCGCTCTGGGGCCAACGTCCTGACTTTC.

This chain connects TRBV28 to TRBJ2-7; TRBD1 might be the D (5 bases). The CDR3 runs to 15 residues. The germline V gene has CDR1 MDHEN and CDR2 SYDVKM. The germline V and J ends were trimmed by 6 bases and 0 bases, with 15 bases remaining between them. The CDR3, as DNA: TGTGCCAGCAGATCACCTCAGGGATACTCCTACGAGCAGTACTTC. Its translation: CASRSPQGYSYEQYF.

The chain links TRBV4-2 to TRBJ2-2; 16 bases line up with TRBD2. Germline V gene data show CDR1 as LGHNA and CDR2 as YNFKEQ. This CDR3 comprises 17 residues. Trimming cost V 4 bases and J 3 bases; bases outside gene matches: 2. The CDR3 sequence: CASSPGLAGGYTGELFF. The CDR3 DNA is TGTGCCAGCAGCCCGGGACTAGCGGGGGGGTACACCGGGGAGCTGTTTTTT.

This clone was seen more than once but under ten times. V is TRBV4-3 and J is TRBJ1-4; no firm D call. CDR3 length equals 18 residues. The germline gives CDR1 LGHNA, CDR2 YSLEER. The ends were cut back, 4 bases at V and 7 bases at J, with 25 bases in the middle. The CDR3 sequence is CASSLSVGDWVGGEKLFF. The CDR3 DNA follows: TGCGCCAGCAGCCTAAGTGTTGGTGACTGGGTTGGAGGTGAAAAACTGTTTTTT.

This sequence joins TRBV7-2 and TRBJ1-6; D gene uncertain. The germline V and J ends were trimmed by 3 bases and 8 bases, with 17 bases remaining between them. The germline V gene has CDR1 SGHTA and CDR2 FQGNSA. The CDR3 length is 16 residues. CDR3: CASSFPLPQRYSPLHF. CDR3 sequence (DNA): TGTGCCAGCAGCTTTCCCCTCCCCCAGCGGTATTCACCCCTCCACTTT.

The rearrangement uses TRBV5-8 and TRBJ2-2, with a weak D call TRBD2 (6 bases). Germline CDR1 and CDR2: SGHTS and YDEGEE. Trimming removed 3 bases at V and 2 bases at J, with 14 bases between. The CDR3 length is 16 residues. The CDR3 coding sequence is TGTGCCAGCAGCTCCCGGGCGGGGCTCAACACCGGGGAGCTGTTTTTT. Translated: CASSSRAGLNTGELFF.

The rearrangement uses TRBV15 and TRBJ1-1; 8 bases agree with TRBD1. Germline trimming cut 1 base from V and 4 bases from J; bases unmatched to any gene: 5. The CDR3 runs to 15 residues. Germline CDR1 LNHNV, CDR2 YYDKDF (reference sequence). Written as DNA, the CDR3 is TGTGCCACCAGCAGAGGAGCAGGGGGCGGCACTGAAGCTTTCTTT. It is translated as CATSRGAGGGTEAFF.

The rearrangement links TRBV6-1 to TRBJ2-6; 7 positions match TRBD2. V lost 8 bases, J lost 10 bases, and 11 bases stayed unmatched. Germline CDR1 reads MNHNS; CDR2 reads SASEGT. This CDR3 has 14 amino acids. In DNA form, the CDR3 reads TGTGCCAGCCAGCGGGGTGGTCAGGGAAACGTCCTGACTTTC. Encoded protein: CASQRGGQGNVLTF.

The gene calls are TRBV30 and TRBJ1-6, with D perhaps matching TRBD1 (5 bases). The germline V and J ends were trimmed by 6 bases and 8 bases, with 11 bases remaining between them. Germline V gives CDR1 GTSNPN, CDR2 SVGIG (reference sequence). The CDR3 covers 12 residues. This CDR3 reads CACNGRDSPLHF. The DNA of the CDR3 is TGTGCCTGTAACGGCAGGGATTCACCCCTCCACTTT.

This clone appeared many times. The V call is TRBV2, the J call TRBJ2-5; TRBD1 matches at 9 bases. CDR3 length: 15 amino acids. Unmatched junction bases numbered 7, after V lost 4 bases and J lost 4 bases. CDR1 is SNHLY and CDR2 is FYNNEI in the germline V gene. The CDR3 DNA sequence: TGTGCCAGCAGTGCCACAGGGGGCTCTGGAGAGACCCAGTACTTC. This codes for CASSATGGSGETQYF.

This clone came up a few times. This sequence joins TRBV13 and TRBJ1-3, with 7 bases that match TRBD1. From germline, CDR1 is PRHDT and CDR2 FYEKMQ (reference sequence). The CDR3 runs to 16 residues. After removal of 5 bases from V and 0 bases from J, the junction contained 7 bases not matched to a gene. The CDR3 protein is CASSEGTVFSGNTIYF. The CDR3 coding sequence is TGTGCCAGCAGCGAGGGGACAGTATTCTCTGGAAACACCATATATTTT.

This chain links TRBV5-1 with TRBJ2-2; a weak D match, TRBD1 (5 bases). The CDR3 covers 15 residues. V gave up 0 bases and J gave up 4 bases, with 10 bases separating them. Germline V gives CDR1 SGHRS, CDR2 YFSETQ. CDR3 DNA: TGCGCCAGCAGCTTGGGGGGCCACAGCACCGGGGAGCTGTTTTTT. It encodes CASSLGGHSTGELFF.

The chain couples TRBV7-2 to TRBJ2-1, with 8 bases fitting TRBD2. Germline values: CDR1 SGHTA, CDR2 FQGNSA. The CDR3 sequence is 15 residues long. After removal of 5 bases from V and 5 bases from J, the junction contained 8 bases not matched to a gene. The CDR3 DNA reads TGTGCCAGCAGCCTTAGCGGGGCTGGAAACAATGAGCAGTTCTTC. Protein sequence: CASSLSGAGNNEQFF.

The chain uses TRBV10-3 and TRBJ2-1; 9 positions match TRBD1. Germline CDR1 and CDR2: ENHRY and SYGVKD. This CDR3 has 15 amino acids. V shed 3 bases and J 6 bases; nucleotides not matched to a gene: 6. This chain's CDR3 is CAISDRDRVFNEQFF. The CDR3 coding sequence is TGTGCCATCAGTGATCGGGACAGGGTTTTCAATGAGCAGTTCTTC.